The T cell receptor (beta chain) described here comes from a study of T cell responses to AZD1222 COVID-19 vaccine (dated by TCRdb to about 2021). As for the study more broadly: TCR sequencing was performed for some 250 trial participants, of whom around 210 were given two doses of AZD1222 and 26 were given two doses of MenACWY control vaccine. Trial participants were enrolled into age subgroups of 18-55, 56-69 and 70-plus years, which contained around 150, 28 and 57 TCR-sequenced participants, respectively. Beyond this particular receptor, the publication reports: Because no day 14 peak-response samples were available, repertoires were characterized only after the peak T cell response. Conclusions about previously exposed vaccinees were limited because only a handful of AZD1222 recipients were SARS-CoV-2 seropositive at baseline. In the small 56-69-year group, the increase in depth fell short of significance, most likely because of low power. Reportedly, close to half of the unique spike-specific TCRs recognized epitopes lying outside the regions that are mutated in the B.1.351 and B.1.1.7 variants. CD4 TCRs associated with the vaccine covered the entire spike protein, and the dominant responses were in regions 160-218 and 743-854. Spike-specific TCR breadth and depth rose significantly after two AZD1222 doses compared with day 0 and with MenACWY recipients. Most participants were white British and females outnumbered males, and the authors suggested that clonal diversity may have been underestimated.

For this chain, trimming is 6 bases at the V end and 4 bases at the J end, and the number of junction bases without a gene match is 10. As encoded in the germline V gene, CDR1 is MDHEN while CDR2 is SYDVKM. Including cysteine and phenylalanine, the CDR3 has 16 amino acids. The kept DNA is CDR3 alone, 48 bases in frame from the first base. This clone has just a few counts. Its cognate antigen has yet to be identified. Per-base quality was not reported, and no clone a single base away is much larger than it. The CDR3 regions of human TCRbeta chains were analyzed by immunosequencing. The paper's data handling went like this. Repertoire TCRs were checked for matches against a reference library of SARS-CoV-2-specific TCRs that had been generated using the MIRA antigen-specificity platform. Breadth meant the fraction of unique TCRs that were SARS-CoV-2-associated, whereas depth meant the fraction of total T cells that were SARS-CoV-2-associated. Using the MIRA data, each spike-specific TCR was mapped to the spike region that the TCR reacts to and placed in a CD4 or CD8 class. Log10-transformed breadth and depth values were compared by one-way ANOVA with Sidak's multiple comparisons tests. What TCRdb holds here is the immuneACCESS table cut down to in-frame rearrangements. Part of the clones is not present; checked against another copy, under half of the missing clones reflect an unresolved V gene, and the others are unexplained. V and J calls and clone size are copied from that table; D and trimming were computed from the DNA. For this sample the table gives 130,000 or so clones, of which 80% to 95% were detected only once. Roughly 3.9% of the sample lies in the top ten.

The label giving this sample's time point can be read as: about 28 days (+/-7) after the second vaccine dose. Because spike-specific TCR depth and breadth did not differ between the two schedules, AZD1222 recipients who got a second dose at roughly 4 weeks were pooled with those who got a second dose at roughly 12 weeks. The vaccinee samples were drawn from two UK trials, COV001 and COV002, one of which was a single-blind randomized controlled phase 2/3 trial testing AZD1222 (ChAdOx1 nCoV-19) in healthy adults. Trial participant PBMC samples were collected at day 0 and day 28 after the second dose for TCRbeta chain sequencing.

Sequenced here: peripheral blood, sampled 28 days after the second AZD1222 dose. The receptor comes from an adult who received the AZD1222 COVID-19 vaccine. The chain is encoded by TRBV28 joined to TRBJ2-1, with 9 bases aligning to TRBD2. The base sequence is TGTGCCAGCAGCCCTAACCTAGCGGGGAATTACAATGAGCAGTTCTTC. It translates as CASSPNLAGNYNEQFF.